These 18 T cell receptor beta chains originate from one sample sequenced in a study of yellow fever vaccine responses in identical twins (dated by TCRdb to 2016 to 2019). Library preparation employed RT-PCR. Sequencing was carried out with an Illumina HiSeq 2500. TCRdb reprocessing: public reads trimmed at Q25 with fastp, clones called with MiXCR, in-frame beta chains kept. Each CDR3 protein gets just one entry, which takes the most common genes and DNA from the rows behind it. Within this sample are around 320 distinct CDR3 sequences, with roughly 80% of them counted one time only. The leading ten clones occupy about an eighth of the sample. Sequencing was performed on T cells from blood (PBMCs), unsorted or a sorted subset (not recorded which), taken before or after yellow fever vaccination (not recorded which). Every receptor here comes from a female donor who received the yellow fever vaccine.

The chain employs TRBV4-2 and TRBJ2-5; no firm D call. CDR3 length: 13 residues. Trimming took 0 bases from V and 4 from J, leaving 6 bases between them. Germline V gene lookup returns CDR1 LGHNA and CDR2 YNFKEQ. The DNA for the CDR3 is TGTGCCAGCAGCCAAGATTGGGGAGAGACCCAGTACTTC. Translated: CASSQDWGETQYF.

The chain joins TRBV28 to TRBJ1-4, with 7 bases matching TRBD1. This CDR3 has 15 residues. The V gene's germline CDR1 is MDHEN and CDR2 SYDVKM. With 2 bases clipped from V and 5 bases from J, the junction kept 5 bases outside the gene matches. The CDR3 loop is CASSLTARGNEKLFF. CDR3 DNA sequence: TGTGCCAGCAGTTTAACGGCCAGGGGGAATGAAAAACTGTTTTTT.

The chain uses TRBV3-1 and TRBJ2-3; D might be TRBD1 (6 bases). This CDR3 is built from 13 residues. Germline V gives CDR1 LGHDT, CDR2 YNNKEL (reference sequence). With 10 bases removed from V and 3 bases from J, the gap between germline ends came to 14 bases. CDR3: CATRRGATDTQYF. The CDR3 coding sequence is TGTGCCACCCGCAGGGGCGCGACAGATACGCAGTATTTT.

The CDR3 region is CASSLASGGAVEQFF. In nucleotides, the CDR3 is TGTGCCAGCAGCTTAGCGTCGGGAGGGGCGGTTGAGCAGTTCTTC. The chain is built from TRBV11-1 and TRBJ2-1; 8 bases are a match to TRBD2. This CDR3 contains 15 residues. The germline V gene encodes CDR1 SGHAT and CDR2 FQDESV (reference sequence). The V and J ends lost 0 bases and 9 bases, in that order; junction bases with no gene match: 7.

The chain combines TRBV7-6 with TRBJ1-6; 9 bases map to TRBD1. CDR1 and CDR2 from the germline V gene are SGHVS and FNYEAQ. The CDR3 extends over 16 amino acids. V shed 5 bases, J shed 6 bases, and the junction held 8 bases outside the gene matches. Written as DNA, the CDR3 is TGTGCCAGCAGCCCACAGGGGGCCTCATTTAATTCACCCCTCCACTTT. As protein: CASSPQGASFNSPLHF.

The gene calls are TRBV3-1 and TRBJ2-3, with D possibly matching TRBD2 (5 bases). The CDR3 contains 13 residues. Germline V CDR1 and CDR2: LGHDT, YNNKEL (reference sequence). The V end lost 4 bases, the J end lost 4 bases, and 9 bases lay between the germline ends. CDR3 DNA: TGTGCCAGCAGCCGGGCGGGCCCAGATACGCAGTATTTT. It codes for CASSRAGPDTQYF.

This clonotype was observed a few times. This sequence joins TRBV4-3 and TRBJ2-3; D is uncertain. Trimming shortened V by 0 bases and J by 2 bases, and 18 bases separated the two germline ends. There are 18 residues in the CDR3. CDR1 is LGHNA, CDR2 YSLEER, per germline. CDR3 bases: TGCGCCAGCAGCCAAGATGCGGTTTCGTATAGTCCCACAGATACGCAGTATTTT. Translation gives CASSQDAVSYSPTDTQYF.

The chain links TRBV4-3 to TRBJ2-2; 7 bases agree with TRBD2. Germline CDR1 is LGHNA and CDR2 is YSLEER. The CDR3 sequence is 15 residues long. Trimming cost V 3 bases and J 6 bases; bases outside gene matches: 7. The CDR3 sequence is CASSQEGGVAGELFF. CDR3 coding DNA: TGCGCCAGCAGCCAGGAGGGAGGGGTTGCCGGGGAGCTGTTTTTT.

V is TRBV11-1 and J is TRBJ2-1, with D perhaps assigned TRBD1 or TRBD2 (6 bases each). Germline V lookup: CDR1 SGHAT, CDR2 FQDESV (reference sequence). The germline V and J ends were trimmed by 5 bases and 5 bases, with 31 bases remaining between them. CDR3 size: 20 residues. The CDR3 loop reads CASSVTGRDFGHHRNNEQFF. DNA of the CDR3: TGTGCCAGCAGCGTCACAGGGCGGGATTTCGGTCACCACCGTAACAATGAGCAGTTCTTC.

The genes are TRBV4-1 and TRBJ2-7, with D possibly called TRBD1 or TRBD2 (5 bases each). Trimming pared 3 bases from V and 1 base from J, leaving 16 bases between. Germline V CDR1 and CDR2: MGHRA, YSYEKL. This CDR3 comprises 16 residues. CDR3 amino acids: CASSHVRDRYSYEQYF. CDR3 nucleotide sequence: TGCGCCAGCAGCCACGTCCGGGACCGTTATTCCTACGAGCAGTACTTC.

This rearrangement joins TRBV14 to TRBJ2-1; 8 nucleotides match TRBD2. CDR3 length: 17 residues. J lost 4 bases, V lost 1 base, and 9 bases had no gene match. Germline V gene sequence: CDR1 SGHDN, CDR2 FVKESK. CDR3: CASSQGFGTRGYNEQFF. In DNA form, the CDR3 reads TGTGCCAGCAGCCAAGGCTTCGGGACTAGGGGGTACAATGAGCAGTTCTTC.

A word on this clonotype: At one end the junction does not follow the germline gene, possibly because of a read error. V gene TRBV20-1 combines with J gene TRBJ1-2; no clear D gene. The CDR3 spans 12 residues. CDR1 is DFQATT, CDR2 SNEGSKA, per germline (reference sequence). The CDR3 nucleotides are TGCAGTGCTAGAGATTCGGCCTATGGCTACACCTTT. It yields the protein CSARDSAYGYTF.

Here the CDR3 reads CASSSRDFPNSPLHF. The CDR3 DNA follows: TGTGCCAGCAGCTCGCGGGACTTCCCCAATTCACCCCTCCACTTT. The chain recombines TRBV7-6 with TRBJ1-6, with D possibly matching TRBD1 (5 bases). V was clipped by 4 bases and J by 7 bases, with 14 bases between them. The CDR3 covers 15 residues. Germline CDR1 is SGHVS and CDR2 is FNYEAQ.

This chain joins TRBV29-1 and TRBJ2-1; 7 nucleotides line up with TRBD2. Germline loops: CDR1 SQVTM, CDR2 ANQGSEA. The CDR3 runs 15 residues. With V trimmed by 6 bases and J by 2 bases, 10 bases remained unmatched. CDR3 sequence: CSVKGTTKAYNEQFF. CDR3 sequence (DNA): TGCAGCGTGAAGGGGACTACAAAGGCCTACAATGAGCAGTTCTTC.

The chain links TRBV25-1 to TRBJ2-7, with 9 bases identical to TRBD2. The germline CDR1 and CDR2 sequences are MGHDK and SYGVNS. The CDR3 covers 15 residues. V shed 4 bases and J 0 bases; nucleotides not matched to a gene: 4. Here the CDR3 reads CASSGTSGRSYEQYF. The CDR3, as DNA: TGTGCCAGCAGTGGAACTAGCGGGCGCTCCTACGAGCAGTACTTC.

This clonotype was seen more than once but under ten times. A read error may account for a junction end that differs from germline. V usage is TRBV7-7 and J usage is TRBJ1-2; no definite D call. This CDR3 has 15 residues. Germline V lookup: CDR1 SSHAT, CDR2 FNYEAQ (reference sequence). CDR3 region: CASSPVVGVPYGYTF. In DNA form, the CDR3 reads TGTGCTAGCAGCCCCGTGGTTGGGGTACCCTATGGCTACACCTTC.

The chain is built from TRBV10-1 and TRBJ2-1, with 11 bases that match TRBD2. Trimming removed 3 bases from V and 3 bases from J; junction bases left unmatched: 1. The germline V gene encodes CDR1 WNHNN and CDR2 SYGVQD (reference sequence). The CDR3 contains 15 residues. CDR3 sequence (DNA): TGCGCCAGCAGTGATCTAGCGGGGGGCTACAATGAGCAGTTCTTC. Protein product: CASSDLAGGYNEQFF.

This chain connects TRBV6-5 to TRBJ1-5; no reliable D call. V lost 4 bases and J 7 bases, leaving 14 bases between the germline ends. The CDR3 is made up of 14 amino acids. CDR1 is MNHEY and CDR2 is SVGAGI in the germline V gene. The CDR3 bases are TGTGCCAGCAGTTCCCCGGTGGAGATCCAGCCCCAGCATTTT. Translating gives CASSSPVEIQPQHF.